This T cell receptor (beta chain) was sequenced in a study of CD8 T cells in Susac syndrome. Study-wide context: Treatment at blood withdrawal was none, corticosteroids, or intravenous immunoglobulin alone in Susac syndrome patients.

The RNA input was about 0.45 to 1 ug, and it was reverse transcribed with random hexamers. By means of immunoSEQ multiplex PCR, TCR beta CDR3 spanning 54 Vbeta and 13 Jbeta underwent amplification. TCRdb processed the immunoSEQ multiplex PCR reads anew with MiXCR; each CDR3 protein has one entry. Here the sample spans under 200,000 distinct CDR3 sequences, about 95% being singletons. Negative isolation was used for CD8+ and CD4+ T cells, and FACS enrichment was applied to TEMRA cells. The CDR3 spans 14 residues. Unmatched junction bases numbered 4, after V lost 1 base and J lost 7 bases. The germline gives CDR1 SNHLY, CDR2 FYNNEI.

The sample was CD8+ T cells from PBMCs. The receptor's source is a human donor with Susac syndrome. The chain employs TRBV2 and TRBJ2-7, with 10 bases matching TRBD1. This chain's CDR3 is CASSEGQGAREQYF. Here the CDR3 DNA reads TGTGCCAGCAGTGAAGGACAGGGGGCGCGGGAGCAGTACTTC.